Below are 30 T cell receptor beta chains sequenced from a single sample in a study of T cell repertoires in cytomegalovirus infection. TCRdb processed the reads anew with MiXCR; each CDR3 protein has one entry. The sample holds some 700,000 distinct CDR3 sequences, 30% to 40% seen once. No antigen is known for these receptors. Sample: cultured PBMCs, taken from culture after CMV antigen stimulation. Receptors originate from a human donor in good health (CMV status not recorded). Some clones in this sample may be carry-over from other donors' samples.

For the CDR3, the DNA is TGTGCCAGCAGGATCGCAGGGGGGGAGACCCAGTACTTC. This gives the protein CASRIAGGETQYF. The chain is built from TRBV12-3 or TRBV12-4 and TRBJ2-5, with a possible D match to TRBD1 (7 bases). The V gene lost 6 bases and the J gene lost 5 bases, with 13 bases spanning the gap. This CDR3 contains 13 residues.

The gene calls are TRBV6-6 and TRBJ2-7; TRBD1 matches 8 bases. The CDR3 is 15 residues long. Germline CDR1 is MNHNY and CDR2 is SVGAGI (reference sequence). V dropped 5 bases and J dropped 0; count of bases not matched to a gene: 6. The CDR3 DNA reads TGTGCCAGCAGTGCCAGGGGGCGGACCTCCTACGAGCAGTACTTC. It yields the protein CASSARGRTSYEQYF.

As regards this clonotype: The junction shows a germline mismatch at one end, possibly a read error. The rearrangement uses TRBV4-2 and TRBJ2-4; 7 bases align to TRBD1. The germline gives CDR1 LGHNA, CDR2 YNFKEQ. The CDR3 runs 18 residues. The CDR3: CASSRQGPVVAAKNIQHF. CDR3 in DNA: TGTGCCAGCAGTCGACAGGGACCTGTAGTTGCGGCCAAAAACATTCAGCACTTC.

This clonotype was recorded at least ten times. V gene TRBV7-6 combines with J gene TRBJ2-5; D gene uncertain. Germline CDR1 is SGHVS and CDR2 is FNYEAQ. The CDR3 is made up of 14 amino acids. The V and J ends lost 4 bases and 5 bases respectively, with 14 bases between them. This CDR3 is CASSSPGPPETQYF. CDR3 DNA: TGTGCCAGCAGCTCGCCGGGTCCCCCCGAGACCCAGTACTTC.

Written as DNA, the CDR3 is TGTGCTAGTGGCACTGACTCCTACGAGCAGTACTTC. Protein: CASGTDSYEQYF. The rearrangement joins TRBV12-5 to TRBJ2-7; D unclear. The CDR3 sequence is 12 residues long. The germline V and J ends were trimmed by 6 bases and 0 bases, with 6 bases remaining between them. CDR1 is LGHNT, CDR2 FRNRAP, per germline.

CDR3 sequence reads: CASSLKTGPTQYF. CDR3 bases: TGTGCCAGCAGCTTAAAGACTGGACCTACGCAGTATTTT. This chain joins TRBV7-2 and TRBJ2-3; the D is unclear. This CDR3 spans 13 amino acids. Germline loops: CDR1 SGHTA, CDR2 FQGNSA. V was clipped by 2 bases and J by 8 bases, with 11 bases between them.

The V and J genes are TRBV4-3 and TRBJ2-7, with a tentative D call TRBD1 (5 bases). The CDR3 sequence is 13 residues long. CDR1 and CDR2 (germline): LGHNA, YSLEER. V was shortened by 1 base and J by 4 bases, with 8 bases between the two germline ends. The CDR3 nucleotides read TGCGCCAGCAGCCAAGTGGGGCTTTACGAGCAGTACTTC. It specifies CASSQVGLYEQYF.

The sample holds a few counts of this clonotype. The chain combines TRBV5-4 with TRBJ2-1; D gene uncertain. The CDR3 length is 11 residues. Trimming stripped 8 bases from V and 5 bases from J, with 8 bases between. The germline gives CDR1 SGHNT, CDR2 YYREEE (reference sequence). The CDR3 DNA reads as TGTGCCAGTGCAAGCGACAATGAGCAGTTCTTC. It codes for CASASDNEQFF.

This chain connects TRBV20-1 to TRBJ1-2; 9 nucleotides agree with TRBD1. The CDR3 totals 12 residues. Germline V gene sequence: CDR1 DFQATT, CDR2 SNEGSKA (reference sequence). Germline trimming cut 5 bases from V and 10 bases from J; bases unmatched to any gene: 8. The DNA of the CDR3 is TGCAGTGCTTCCGACAGGGGGGTAGTCTACACCTTC. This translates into CSASDRGVVYTF.

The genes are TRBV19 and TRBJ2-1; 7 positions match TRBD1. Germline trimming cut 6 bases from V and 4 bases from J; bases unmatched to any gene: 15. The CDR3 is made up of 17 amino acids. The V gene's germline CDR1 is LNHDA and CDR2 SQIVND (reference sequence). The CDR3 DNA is TGTGCCAGTAGCATCAGGGGGACGGGGCGGCAATACAATGAGCAGTTCTTC. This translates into CASSIRGTGRQYNEQFF.

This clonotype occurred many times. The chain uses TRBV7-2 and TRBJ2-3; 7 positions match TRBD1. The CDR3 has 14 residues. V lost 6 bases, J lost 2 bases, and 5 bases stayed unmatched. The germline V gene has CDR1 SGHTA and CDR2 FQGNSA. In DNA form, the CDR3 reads TGTGCCAGCAGTAGGGACAGAAACACAGATACGCAGTATTTT. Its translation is CASSRDRNTDTQYF.

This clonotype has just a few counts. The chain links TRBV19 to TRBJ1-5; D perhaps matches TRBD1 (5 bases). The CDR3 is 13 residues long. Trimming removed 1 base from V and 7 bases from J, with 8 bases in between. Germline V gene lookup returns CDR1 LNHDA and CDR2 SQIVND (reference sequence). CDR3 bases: TGTGCCAGTAGTATAGCCGGGGGGCAGCCCCAGCATTTT. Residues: CASSIAGGQPQHF.

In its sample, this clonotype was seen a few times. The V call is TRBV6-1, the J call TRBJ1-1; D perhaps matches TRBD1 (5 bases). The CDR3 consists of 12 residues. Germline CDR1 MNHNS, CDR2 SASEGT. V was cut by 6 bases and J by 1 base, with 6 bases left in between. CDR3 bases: TGTGCCAGCAGGGACAAGAACACTGAAGCTTTCTTT. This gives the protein CASRDKNTEAFF.

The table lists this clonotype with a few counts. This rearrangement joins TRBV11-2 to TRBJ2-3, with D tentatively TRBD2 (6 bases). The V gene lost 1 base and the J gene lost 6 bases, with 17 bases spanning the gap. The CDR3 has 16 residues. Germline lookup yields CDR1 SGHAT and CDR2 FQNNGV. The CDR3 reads CASSLGDLSGYDTQYF. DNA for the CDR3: TGTGCCAGCAGCTTAGGCGATCTTAGCGGTTACGATACGCAGTATTTT.

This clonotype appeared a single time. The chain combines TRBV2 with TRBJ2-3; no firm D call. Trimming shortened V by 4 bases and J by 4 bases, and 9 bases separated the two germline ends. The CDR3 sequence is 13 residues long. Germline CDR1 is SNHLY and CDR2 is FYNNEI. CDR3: CASSVGHPDTQYF. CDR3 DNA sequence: TGTGCCAGCAGTGTAGGTCATCCAGATACGCAGTATTTT.

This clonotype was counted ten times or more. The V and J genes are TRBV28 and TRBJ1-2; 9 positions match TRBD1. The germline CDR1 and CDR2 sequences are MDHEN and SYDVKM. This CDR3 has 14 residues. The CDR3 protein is CAIDRGNRGYGYTF. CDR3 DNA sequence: TGTGCTATAGACAGGGGGAATCGAGGCTATGGCTACACCTTC.

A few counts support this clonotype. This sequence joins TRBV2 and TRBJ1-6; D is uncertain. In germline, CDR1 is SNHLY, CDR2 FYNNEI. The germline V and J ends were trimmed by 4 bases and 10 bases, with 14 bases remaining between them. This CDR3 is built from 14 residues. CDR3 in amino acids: CASSVEGFDSPLHF. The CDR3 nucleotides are TGTGCCAGCAGTGTGGAAGGGTTTGACTCACCCCTCCACTTT.

The CDR3 bases are TGTGCCAGCACCGCTTTCGGCGGGAGGCTTCCAGGAGAGACCCAGTACTTC. This codes for CASTAFGGRLPGETQYF. V gene TRBV7-8 combines with J gene TRBJ2-5; 8 bases match TRBD2. Trimming at V came to 7 bases and at J to 4 bases, leaving 17 bases not matched to a gene. The germline V gene has CDR1 SGHVS and CDR2 FQNEAQ. This CDR3 is 17 amino acids long. The entire variable domain, with the rest obtained from reference TRBV7-8 and TRBJ2-5, is as follows: GAGVSQSPRYKVAKRGQDVALRCDPISGHVSLFWYQQALGQGPEFLTYFQNEAQLDKSGLPSDRFFAERPEGSVSTLKIQRTQQEDSAVYLCASTAFGGRLPGETQYFGPGTRLLVL.

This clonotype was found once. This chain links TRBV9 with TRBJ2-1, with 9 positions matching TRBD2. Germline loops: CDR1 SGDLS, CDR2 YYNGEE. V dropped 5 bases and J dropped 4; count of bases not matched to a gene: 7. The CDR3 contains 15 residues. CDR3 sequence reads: CASSPASGKYNEQFF. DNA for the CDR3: TGTGCCAGCAGTCCCGCTAGCGGGAAATACAATGAGCAGTTCTTC.

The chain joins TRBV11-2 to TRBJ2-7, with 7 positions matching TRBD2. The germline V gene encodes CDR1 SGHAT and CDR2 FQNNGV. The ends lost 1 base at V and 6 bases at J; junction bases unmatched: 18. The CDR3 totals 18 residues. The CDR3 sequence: CASSLGRVSREDPSEQYF. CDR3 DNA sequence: TGTGCCAGCAGCTTAGGACGGGTCTCCCGGGAGGACCCCAGCGAGCAGTACTTC.

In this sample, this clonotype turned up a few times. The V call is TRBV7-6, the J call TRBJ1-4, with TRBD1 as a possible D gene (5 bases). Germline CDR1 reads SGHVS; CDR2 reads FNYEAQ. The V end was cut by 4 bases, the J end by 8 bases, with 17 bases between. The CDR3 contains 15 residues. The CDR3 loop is CASSSSGTAGEKLFF. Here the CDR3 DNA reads TGTGCCAGCAGCTCATCCGGGACGGCGGGCGAAAAACTGTTTTTT.

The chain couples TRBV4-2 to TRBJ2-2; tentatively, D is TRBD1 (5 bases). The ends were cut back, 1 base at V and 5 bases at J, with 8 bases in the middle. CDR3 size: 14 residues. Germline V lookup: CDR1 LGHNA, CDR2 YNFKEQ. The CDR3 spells CASSQGPGTGELFF. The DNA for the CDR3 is TGTGCCAGCAGCCAAGGCCCAGGGACCGGGGAGCTGTTTTTT.

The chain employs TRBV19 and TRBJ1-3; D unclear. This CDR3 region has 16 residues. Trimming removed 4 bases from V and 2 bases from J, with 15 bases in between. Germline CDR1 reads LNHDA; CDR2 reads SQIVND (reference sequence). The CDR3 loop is CASSRDGMRPGNTIYF. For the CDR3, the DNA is TGTGCCAGTAGTAGAGACGGGATGCGCCCTGGAAACACCATATATTTT. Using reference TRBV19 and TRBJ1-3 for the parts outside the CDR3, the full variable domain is DGGITQSPKYLFRKEGQNVTLSCEQNLNHDAMYWYRQDPGQGLRLIYYSQIVNDFQKGDIAEGYSVSREKKESFPLTVTSAQKNPTAFYLCASSRDGMRPGNTIYFGEGSWLTVV.

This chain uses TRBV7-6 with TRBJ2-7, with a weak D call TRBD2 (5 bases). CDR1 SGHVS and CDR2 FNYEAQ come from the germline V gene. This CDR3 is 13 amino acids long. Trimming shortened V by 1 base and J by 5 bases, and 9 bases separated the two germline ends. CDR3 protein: CASSLGGVNEQYF. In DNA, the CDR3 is TGTGCCAGCAGCTTAGGGGGAGTTAACGAGCAGTACTTC.

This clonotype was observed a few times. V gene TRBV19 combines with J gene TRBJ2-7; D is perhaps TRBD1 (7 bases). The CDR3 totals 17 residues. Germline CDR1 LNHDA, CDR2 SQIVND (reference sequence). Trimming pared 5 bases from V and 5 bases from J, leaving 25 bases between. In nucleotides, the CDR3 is TGTGCCAGTAGTCCTAGCGTGGGGACAGTCAGGCACCACGAGCAGTACTTC. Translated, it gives CASSPSVGTVRHHEQYF.

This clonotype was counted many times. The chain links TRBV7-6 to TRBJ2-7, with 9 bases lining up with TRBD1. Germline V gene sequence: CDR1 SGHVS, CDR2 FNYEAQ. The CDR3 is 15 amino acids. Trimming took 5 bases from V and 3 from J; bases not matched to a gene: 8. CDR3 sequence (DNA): TGTGCCAGCAGCAGGGGACAGGGAGTGTACTACGAGCAGTACTTC. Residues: CASSRGQGVYYEQYF.

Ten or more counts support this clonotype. CDR3 in DNA: TGTGCCAGCAGCTTAGTGGGACAAATGATGAACACTGAAGCTTTCTTT. Translation: CASSLVGQMMNTEAFF. The V call is TRBV7-2, the J call TRBJ1-1, with D perhaps matching TRBD1 (6 bases). Germline V gene lookup returns CDR1 SGHTA and CDR2 FQGNSA. The CDR3 sequence is 16 residues long. V lost 1 base and J lost 0, with 12 bases in between.

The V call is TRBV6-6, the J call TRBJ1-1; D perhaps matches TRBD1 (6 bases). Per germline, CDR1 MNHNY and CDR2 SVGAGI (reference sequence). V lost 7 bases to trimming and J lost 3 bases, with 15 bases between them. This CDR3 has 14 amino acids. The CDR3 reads CASNLLRGDTEAFF. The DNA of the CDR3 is TGTGCCAGCAACCTCTTAAGGGGGGACACTGAAGCTTTCTTT.

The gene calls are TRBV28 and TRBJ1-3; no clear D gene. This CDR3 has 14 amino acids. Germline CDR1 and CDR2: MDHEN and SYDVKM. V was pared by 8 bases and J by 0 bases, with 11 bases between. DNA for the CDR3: TGTGCCAGCGGGTCCCTGAGCTCTGGAAACACCATATATTTT. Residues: CASGSLSSGNTIYF.

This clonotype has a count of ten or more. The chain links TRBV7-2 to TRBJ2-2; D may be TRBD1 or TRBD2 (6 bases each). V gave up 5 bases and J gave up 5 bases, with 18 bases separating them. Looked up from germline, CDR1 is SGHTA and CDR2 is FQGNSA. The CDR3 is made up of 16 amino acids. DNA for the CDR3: TGTGCCAGCAGCCCCCGAAGGGGGGCCGAGACCGGGGAGCTGTTTTTT. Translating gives CASSPRRGAETGELFF. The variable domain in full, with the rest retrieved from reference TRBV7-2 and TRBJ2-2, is GAGVSQSPSNKVTEKGKDVELRCDPISGHTALYWYRQSLGQGLEFLIYFQGNSAPDKSGLPSDRFSAERTGGSVSTLTIQRTQQEDSAVYLCASSPRRGAETGELFFGEGSRLTVL.